Many counts were recorded for the clone carrying this T cell receptor (beta chain). Its specificity is unknown. From the reads, TCRdb called clonotypes with MiXCR, one entry per CDR3 protein. Here the sample spans more than 150,000 distinct CDR3 sequences, approximately 20% being singletons. These data originate in a study of T cell repertoires in cytomegalovirus infection. On the study more broadly: It was the public TCR beta signatures that indicated both CMV infection and matching HLA type.

General study points: HLA-C-restricted CMV-specific TCR beta clonotypes were dominant in the ex vivo response. Cumulative frequency (of public TCR beta family members) identified carriers of CMV plus the relevant HLA.

Unmatched junction bases numbered 8, after V lost 5 bases and J lost 3 bases. Germline values: CDR1 SGHTA, CDR2 FQGNSA. CDR3 size: 15 residues. The clonotype comes from a human donor in good health (CMV status not recorded). Some clones in this sample may be carry-over from other donors' samples. The J gene is TRBJ2-3, the V gene TRBV7-2; 7 positions agree with TRBD2. Source material: PBMCs. The CDR3 nucleotides read TGTGCCAGCAGCCCTAATCGCGGGGGTACAGATACGCAGTATTTT. It encodes CASSPNRGGTDTQYF.